This TCR beta chain was sequenced during a study of T cells after posttransplantation cyclophosphamide (dated by TCRdb to about 2016). About the full investigation: Using TRB sequencing, the study followed how the T cell repertoire rebuilt after myeloablative bone marrow transplantation with posttransplantation cyclophosphamide given as GVHD prophylaxis. Because TRA and TRB clonality correlated tightly in 8 to 10 samples, the subsequent TCR analyses were limited to TRB only. Antigen receptor sequencing covered samples from 35 PTCy-treated patients and 16 of their related bone marrow donors. In 3 patients, up to roughly 3 additional blood samples taken between 2 and 5.2 years after transplant also underwent TRB sequencing, as did pretransplant blood from a handful of patients. Public TRB sequences were checked against a database of over 3,500 sequences associated with responses to pathogens, tumor antigens, self-antigens and alloantigens. Blood from all 34 PTCy patients who had 1-year posttransplant specimens underwent TRB sequencing. Study-wide conclusions, independent of this receptor: Donor-recipient similarity was low at 1-2 months but increased during the first year, and donor CD8+ memory clones often dominated later blood repertoires. Across the roughly 40 patients, TRB clonality was highly associated with recipient CMV seropositivity and CMV reactivation, and diversity with PTCy was similar to that in the CNI/methotrexate controls. The TRB repertoires of T cells infiltrating skin or GI tract showed only limited overlap with the TRB repertoires of T cells in blood.

Related bone marrow donors provided peripheral blood samples on the day of marrow donation. Peripheral blood and bone marrow mononuclear cells were isolated by Ficoll-Hypaque density centrifugation and were cryopreserved. The table lists this clone with many counts. Its antigen is not yet known. No much larger clone exists at a distance of one base, and base qualities are not known. Clipping removes 2 bases from V and 7 bases from J, with 11 as the unmatched junction base count. CDR1 MNHNS and CDR2 SASEGT are derived from the germline V gene. CDR3 length: 17 amino acids, cysteine to phenylalanine. The only DNA kept is the CDR3, 51 bases in frame from the first base. TRB sequencing was run on genomic DNA with either the immunoSEQ assay at survey resolution or the hsTCRB kit. The authors' analysis ran thus. The immunoSEQ software handled initial read processing, and the LymphoSeq R package was used for repertoire analyses. Clonality was computed as 1 minus normalized Shannon entropy; Gini coefficient was also calculated for each TRB dataset. Phenotypes of unsorted samples were inferred by mapping TRB sequences from sorted subsets of the recipient or donor onto unsorted samples of the same recipient. As stored in TCRdb, this immuneACCESS dataset retains in-frame rearrangements with V and J assigned. A fraction of the clones does not appear; measured against another copy, unresolved V genes explain less than half of the discrepancy, and the remainder lacks a known reason. Clonal size and the V and J genes are those of that table, whereas D and trimming came from the DNA. This sample shows about 38,000 clones, and none of them turns up only once. The ten largest clones represent 5.9% of the sample.

The sample taken for sequencing was PBMCs. This clonotype originated in a man aged 25-45 years in good health and a related stem cell transplant donor. In this chain, TRBV6-1 is recombined with TRBJ1-2, and 12 bases in between align with TRBD1. The CDR3 protein: CASSESETGTGGSGYTF. The nucleotide sequence is TGTGCCAGCAGTGAATCCGAAACCGGGACAGGGGGCTCTGGCTACACCTTC.